The TCR beta chain described here comes from a study of T-cell reconstitution after alpha-beta-depleted transplantation in children. Findings and caveats of the study: Several hundred graft clones that had expanded were reportedly the source of alpha-beta T cells about two months after transplant. Newly generated T cells supplied most T-cell counts and diversity one year post-transplant. Certain patients had high TCRbeta diversity at day 60, and it came from recipient T cells and thymic progenitors that survived.

With V trimmed by 5 bases and J by 2 bases, 4 bases remained unmatched. The CDR3 runs 14 residues. Per germline, CDR1 MDHEN and CDR2 SYDVKM. A library of TCRbeta sequences, prepared with unique molecular identifiers, was generated. TCRdb fed the PCR reads into MiXCR, producing one record per CDR3 protein. The sample consists of roughly 280,000 distinct CDR3 sequences, about 9.9% of them appearing once. In regard to this clonotype: As yet, its antigen is unknown. It is likely a read error, because the conserved phenylalanine at the end of the CDR3 is missing.

The specimen comprised peripheral blood, sampled 180 days after TCRalphabeta/CD19-depleted stem cell transplant. V and J are TRBV28 and TRBJ2-7; TRBD2 aligns across 9 bases. This TCR was recovered from a male patient between 2 and 10 years old who had a stem cell transplant for chronic granulomatous disease, so the T cells may come from the graft donor. This chain's CDR3 is CASSLSGRTYEQYL. DNA of the CDR3: TGTGCCAGCAGTCTCAGCGGGAGGACCTACGAGCAGTACTTA.